A selection of T cell receptor beta chains follows, all from one sample in a study of shared clonotypes between healthy human individuals. TCRdb keeps only in-frame clones here, not all; method: immunoSEQ multiplex PCR. The data contain under 1,900,000 clones, about 98.5% of them singletons. Sequencing was done on a sample of naive CD4+ T cells sorted from blood. The receptors were gathered from a young man in good health. Each CDR3 is given with its conserved first and last residue. The D gene is left open where the match is weak. Some rows have no size entry. The others give once, few or many, or a class for an expanded clone.

V: TRBV9
D: NA
J: TRBJ2-7
size: NA
CDR3: CASSVGGTYEQYF
DNA: TGTGCCAGCAGCGTCGGCGGCACCTACGAGCAGTACTTC

V: TRBV7-8
D: NA
J: TRBJ2-4
size: NA
CDR3: CASSLADRRLGNIQYF
DNA: TGTGCCAGCAGCTTAGCAGACCGACGCCTTGGGAACATTCAGTACTTC

V: TRBV5-1
D: TRBD2
J: TRBJ2-7
size: NA
CDR3: CASSYGRTSVHSYEQYF
DNA: TGCGCCAGCAGCTATGGACGTACTAGCGTGCACTCCTACGAGCAGTACTTC

V: TRBV5-4
D: TRBD1
J: TRBJ1-1
size: NA
CDR3: CASSAYTGGLTEAFF
DNA: TGTGCCAGCAGCGCATATACAGGGGGCCTCACTGAAGCTTTCTTT

V: TRBV29-1
D: NA
J: TRBJ2-5
size: NA
CDR3: CSVLNLGALPQETQYF
DNA: TGCAGCGTTCTGAACCTCGGGGCCCTGCCCCAAGAGACCCAGTACTTC

V: TRBV7-2
D: TRBD1
J: TRBJ2-7
size: NA
CDR3: CASSVDRNYAQQYF
DNA: TGTGCCAGCAGCGTGGACAGGAACTACGCCCAGCAGTACTTC

V: TRBV15
D: NA
J: TRBJ2-7
size: NA
CDR3: CATSAVRDTTGEQYF
DNA: TGTGCCACCAGCGCCGTCCGGGACACGACCGGCGAGCAGTACTTC

V: TRBV9
D: NA
J: TRBJ1-1
size: once
CDR3: CASSSRLTRGTEAFF
DNA: TGTGCCAGCAGCTCAAGACTGACGAGGGGCACTGAAGCTTTCTTT

V: TRBV5-5
D: NA
J: TRBJ1-2
size: NA
CDR3: CASSLDHGYTF
DNA: TGTGCCAGCAGCTTGGACCATGGCTACACCTTC

V: TRBV18
D: NA
J: TRBJ2-6
size: NA
CDR3: CASSPPGGANVLTF
DNA: TGTGCCAGCTCACCACCGGGTGGGGCCAACGTCCTGACTTTC

V: TRBV9
D: TRBD2
J: TRBJ2-1
size: NA
CDR3: CASSWSLAGGHYNEQFF
DNA: TGTGCCAGCAGCTGGTCCTTAGCGGGAGGGCATTACAATGAGCAGTTCTTC

V: TRBV18
D: NA
J: TRBJ2-1
size: NA
CDR3: CASSPSTYNEQFF
DNA: TGTGCCAGCTCACCATCGACGTACAATGAGCAGTTCTTC

V: TRBV4-1
D: NA
J: TRBJ2-1
size: NA
CDR3: CASSQHNLGAYNEQFF
DNA: TGCGCCAGCAGCCAACACAATCTTGGGGCTTACAATGAGCAGTTCTTC